This paragraph reports one TCR beta chain. No antigen is known for it. The data are from a study of cytomegalovirus exposure and HLA in healthy donors. Study-wide context: The same platform as the roughly 700 first-cohort repertoires was used for the 100 to 150 validation repertoires, a later analysis reported.

CDR1 is MNHNS and CDR2 is SASEGT in the germline V gene. The CDR3 is made up of 13 amino acids. V was clipped by 0 bases and J by 12 bases, with 14 bases between them. The study's findings and limits: 164 TCR beta chains were listed as cytomegalovirus-associated. One later analysis, an examination of the 90 to 150 validation repertoires, found that first-cohort TCR clusters tended to co-occur in them.

Assay: immunoSEQ multiplex PCR; the TCRdb copy retains only in-frame clones and omits some. The table has more than 95,000 clones, roughly 95% seen once. The sample taken for sequencing was PBMCs. The TCR originated in a man between 18 and 29 years old in good health and CMV-seronegative. The chain recombines TRBV6-1 with TRBJ1-2, with D possibly being TRBD1 (6 bases). The CDR3 sequence: CASSEANRAWDTF. CDR3 sequence (DNA): TGTGCCAGCAGTGAAGCCAACAGGGCGTGGGACACCTTC.